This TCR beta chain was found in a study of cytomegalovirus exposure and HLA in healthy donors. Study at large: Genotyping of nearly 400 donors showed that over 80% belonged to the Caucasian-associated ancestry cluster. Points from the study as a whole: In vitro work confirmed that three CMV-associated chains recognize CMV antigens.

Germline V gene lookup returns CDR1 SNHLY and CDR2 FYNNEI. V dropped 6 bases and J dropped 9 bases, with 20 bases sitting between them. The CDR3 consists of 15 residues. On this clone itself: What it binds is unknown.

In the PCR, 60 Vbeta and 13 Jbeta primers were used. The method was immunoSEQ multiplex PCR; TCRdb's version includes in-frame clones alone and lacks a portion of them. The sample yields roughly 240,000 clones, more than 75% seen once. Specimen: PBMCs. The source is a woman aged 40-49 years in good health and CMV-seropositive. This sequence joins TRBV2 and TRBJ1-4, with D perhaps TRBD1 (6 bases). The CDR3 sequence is CASSLQGTTSQKLFF. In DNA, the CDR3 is TGTGCCAGCAGCCTACAGGGCACTACCTCCCAAAAACTGTTTTTT. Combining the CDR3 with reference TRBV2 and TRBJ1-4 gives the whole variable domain EPEVTQTPSHQVTQMGQEVILRCVPISNHLYFYWYRQILGQKVEFLVSFYNNEISEKSEIFDDQFSVERPDGSNFTLKIRSTKLEDSAMYFCASSLQGTTSQKLFFGSGTQLSVL.